Below are 29 T cell receptor beta chains sequenced from a single sample in a study of molecular identifiers for immune sequencing clone quantification. One entry per CDR3 protein, called by TCRdb with MiXCR from the PCR reads. In the table there are about 86,000 distinct CDR3 sequences, around a quarter of which are singletons. Material: naive CD8+ T cells from blood, with Jurkat cell RNA spiked in. The subset denotes: FACS-sorted CD8+CD4-CCR7+CD45RA+ naive T cells. All receptors derive from a human donor in good health. Some libraries in this study had Jurkat cell RNA spiked in.

This clonotype was detected many times. CDR3 DNA sequence: TGTGCCAGCAGGCGAACGGATACGCAGTATTTT. It codes for CASRRTDTQYF. The chain carries TRBV12-3 or TRBV12-4 and TRBJ2-3; no clear D. The V end lost 6 bases, the J end lost 6 bases, and 7 bases lay between the germline ends. The CDR3 spans 11 residues.

In its sample, this clonotype was seen many times. V gene TRBV7-9 combines with J gene TRBJ2-7, with D possibly being TRBD2 (6 bases). The germline V gene encodes CDR1 SEHNR and CDR2 FQNEAQ (reference sequence). The ends were cut back, 5 bases at V and 7 bases at J, with 15 bases in the middle. There are 13 residues in the CDR3. The CDR3: CASSPPIGLEQYF. CDR3 in DNA: TGTGCCAGCAGCCCGCCCATCGGACTAGAGCAGTACTTC. The whole variable domain, remainder taken from reference TRBV7-9 and TRBJ2-7, is DTGVSQNPRHKITKRGQNVTFRCDPISEHNRLYWYRQTLGQGPEFLTYFQNEAQLEKSRLLSDRFSAERPKGSFSTLEIQRTEQGDSAMYLCASSPPIGLEQYFGPGTRLTVT.

Comments on this clonotype: A read error is possible here, since a much larger clone lies one base away. The chain has TRBV5-1 and TRBJ2-3; perhaps TRBD1 as D (6 bases). V was trimmed by 1 base and J by 2 bases, leaving 11 bases between them. CDR1 and CDR2 (germline): SGHRS, YFSETQ. CDR3 length: 15 amino acids. The CDR3 nucleotides are TGCGCCAGCAGCTTGTACCCAGGGGACACAGATACGCAGTATTTT. This sequence encodes CASSLYPGDTDTQYF.

This clonotype was counted many times. The chain has TRBV6-2 or TRBV6-3 and TRBJ2-3; D is undetermined. Germline V gene lookup returns CDR1 MNHEY and CDR2 SVGEGT. This CDR3 region has 14 residues. Trimming removed 6 bases from V and 2 bases from J, with 12 bases in between. Written as DNA, the CDR3 is TGTGCCAGCAGCTCTCTCAGGATCACAGATACGCAGTATTTT. Amino acids: CASSSLRITDTQYF.

This sequence joins TRBV6-5 and TRBJ1-6, with 7 nucleotides matching TRBD1. Germline CDR1 is MNHEY and CDR2 is SVGAGI. The CDR3 consists of 16 residues. J gave up 9 bases and V 0 bases, and 8 bases lay outside the gene matches. The CDR3 nucleotides are TGTGCCAGCAGTTACTCGATCGGACAGGAGGTTTCACCCCTCCACTTT. It translates to CASSYSIGQEVSPLHF.

On this clonotype itself: At one end, the junction sequence differs from germline, possibly due to a read error. The chain links TRBV27 to TRBJ2-7, with D perhaps assigned TRBD1 or TRBD2 (6 bases each). The CDR3 has 16 residues. Germline CDR1 is MNHEY and CDR2 is SMNVEV (reference sequence). This CDR3 reads CACSLGGGAGRYEQYF. CDR3 bases: TGTGCCTGCAGTTTAGGGGGAGGAGCGGGTAGATACGAGCAGTACTTC.

The chain employs TRBV11-2 and TRBJ1-1; no firm D call. The CDR3 has 11 residues. Germline CDR1 and CDR2: SGHAT and FQNNGV. The V end was cut by 7 bases, the J end by 1 base, with 4 bases between. The CDR3 sequence: CASTRNTEAFF. In nucleotides, the CDR3 is TGTGCCAGCACGAGGAACACTGAAGCTTTCTTT.

This clonotype was seen ten or more times. The V and J genes are TRBV6-5 and TRBJ2-7, with TRBD2 matching over 7 bases. The CDR3 covers 12 residues. Germline loops: CDR1 MNHEY, CDR2 SVGAGI. V lost 5 bases, J lost 5 bases, and 3 bases stayed unmatched. This chain's CDR3 is CASSLGGNEQYF. In nucleotides, the CDR3 is TGTGCCAGCAGTCTCGGGGGGAACGAGCAGTACTTC.

This chain connects TRBV12-3 or TRBV12-4 to TRBJ1-6, with a weak D call TRBD1 (5 bases). V lost 4 bases to trimming and J lost 6 bases, with 7 bases between them. There are 13 residues in the CDR3. Here the CDR3 reads CASSSGPNSPLHF. The CDR3 nucleotides are TGTGCCAGCAGTTCAGGGCCTAATTCACCCCTCCACTTT.

This clonotype was seen ten or more times. This sequence joins TRBV2 and TRBJ1-2, with D possibly being TRBD1 (6 bases). The V and J ends lost 6 bases and 2 bases respectively, with 13 bases between them. The CDR3 is 14 amino acids. The germline gives CDR1 SNHLY, CDR2 FYNNEI. CDR3 residues: CASSIPDRNYGYTF. The CDR3 DNA sequence: TGTGCCAGCAGCATACCAGACAGGAACTATGGCTACACCTTC. Using reference TRBV2 and TRBJ1-2 for the parts outside the CDR3, the full variable domain is EPEVTQTPSHQVTQMGQEVILRCVPISNHLYFYWYRQILGQKVEFLVSFYNNEISEKSEIFDDQFSVERPDGSNFTLKIRSTKLEDSAMYFCASSIPDRNYGYTFGSGTRLTVV.

This chain uses TRBV7-9 with TRBJ1-6; maybe TRBD1 (5 bases). CDR1 SEHNR and CDR2 FQNEAQ come from the germline V gene (reference sequence). Trimming cost V 5 bases and J 8 bases, with 16 bases left between them. This CDR3 is built from 15 residues. The CDR3, as DNA: TGTGCCAGCAGCCCCGTACAGGATTGGGATTCACCCCTCCACTTT. Translation gives CASSPVQDWDSPLHF.

Many counts were recorded for this clonotype. The chain employs TRBV6-6 and TRBJ2-3, with TRBD2 matching over 13 bases. Unmatched junction bases numbered 9, after V lost 4 bases and J lost 2 bases. The germline V gene has CDR1 MNHNY and CDR2 SVGAGI (reference sequence). The CDR3 covers 18 residues. CDR3 loop: CASSSIGLAGDHTDTQYF. The CDR3, as DNA: TGTGCCAGCAGTTCTATAGGACTAGCGGGGGATCACACAGATACGCAGTATTTT.

As to this clonotype: Possible read error: a much larger clone is one base away. The rearrangement links TRBV7-2 to TRBJ1-4; TRBD1 might be the D (6 bases). The CDR3 loop spans 14 amino acids. The germline CDR1 and CDR2 sequences are SGHTA and FQGNSA. CDR3 DNA sequence: TGTGCCAGCAGCTCGGACAGCTATAATGAAAAACTGGTTTTT. Translating gives CASSSDSYNEKLVF.

The chain combines TRBV6-2 or TRBV6-3 with TRBJ2-7, with TRBD1 matching 8 bases. V shed 4 bases and J 8 bases; nucleotides not matched to a gene: 16. Germline assignment: CDR1 MNHEY and CDR2 SVGEGT. The CDR3 loop spans 16 amino acids. The CDR3 DNA is TGTGCCAGCAGTTCCCCGGGACAGGTGAGGTTGTACAAGCAGTACTTC. Amino acids: CASSSPGQVRLYKQYF.

The table lists this clonotype with many counts. This sequence joins TRBV6-5 and TRBJ2-4; D is ambiguous. The CDR3 has 14 amino acids. CDR1 and CDR2 (germline): MNHEY, SVGAGI. V lost 5 bases to trimming and J lost 1 base, with 9 bases between them. This chain's CDR3 is CASSQFAAKNIQYF. CDR3 in DNA: TGTGCCAGCAGTCAATTCGCGGCCAAAAACATTCAGTACTTC.

Only a few counts were recorded for this clonotype. The V call is TRBV19, the J call TRBJ2-1; D ambiguous. The CDR3 loop spans 13 amino acids. The ends were cut back, 3 bases at V and 9 bases at J, with 12 bases in the middle. Germline assignment: CDR1 LNHDA and CDR2 SQIVND (reference sequence). The DNA of the CDR3 is TGTGCCAGTAGTATGACCCACACCGGTGAGCAGTTCTTC. Translated: CASSMTHTGEQFF.

This clonotype was seen ten or more times. The genes are TRBV20-1 and TRBJ1-1; D call uncertain. V lost 0 bases, J lost 0 bases, and 11 bases lay in between. The CDR3 spans 15 residues. In germline, CDR1 is DFQATT, CDR2 SNEGSKA (reference sequence). The CDR3 nucleotides are TGCAGTGCTAGAGATTACACCTCTCTGAACACTGAAGCTTTCTTT. Translating gives CSARDYTSLNTEAFF.

This clonotype appeared many times. The junction shows a germline mismatch at one end, possibly a read error. The chain is built from TRBV7-9 and TRBJ2-3; no reliable D call. CDR3 size: 12 residues. Looked up from germline, CDR1 is SEHNR and CDR2 is FQNEAQ (reference sequence). This CDR3 reads CVLTGLTDTQYF. The CDR3 region has the DNA TGCGTCCTGACGGGCCTCACAGATACGCAGTATTTT.

The rearrangement links TRBV7-2 to TRBJ2-7; TRBD2 agrees at 8 bases. The CDR3 consists of 22 residues. The germline V gene encodes CDR1 SGHTA and CDR2 FQGNSA. The trim removed 1 base at V and 2 bases at J, leaving 25 bases unmatched. The CDR3 spells CASSLGVSVLREGHGVPYEQYF. CDR3 nucleotide sequence: TGTGCCAGCAGCTTAGGGGTCTCCGTGTTACGGGAGGGGCATGGGGTCCCCTACGAGCAGTACTTC.

The table lists this clonotype with many counts. The rearrangement uses TRBV7-6 and TRBJ1-4; 7 bases fit TRBD1. The CDR3 is made up of 15 amino acids. Germline V lookup: CDR1 SGHVS, CDR2 FNYEAQ. With 5 bases clipped from V and 7 bases from J, the junction kept 10 bases outside the gene matches. The CDR3 nucleotides are TGTGCCAGCAGCGACCAACAGGGGTTTAGTGAAAAACTGTTTTTT. This translates into CASSDQQGFSEKLFF.

In regard to this clonotype: This may be a read error: a much more frequent sequence differs by one nucleotide. The J gene is TRBJ1-6, the V gene TRBV6-5, with a possible D match to TRBD1 (6 bases). The CDR3 loop spans 14 amino acids. Germline assignment: CDR1 MNHEY and CDR2 SVGAGI. CDR3: CANSIQGLNSPLHF. The CDR3 bases are TGTGCCAACAGTATACAGGGTTTAAATTCACCCCTCCACTTT.

Ten or more counts support this clonotype. The rearrangement links TRBV28 to TRBJ1-5, with 8 bases fitting TRBD1. The V segment lost 6 bases and the J segment 3 bases; nucleotides outside the gene matches: 4. The germline CDR1 and CDR2 sequences are MDHEN and SYDVKM. The CDR3 has 14 residues. The CDR3 bases are TGTGCCAGCAGCCCGGACAGGGTCAATCAGCCCCAGCATTTT. Translated: CASSPDRVNQPQHF. The entire variable domain, with the rest obtained from reference TRBV28 and TRBJ1-5, is as follows: DVKVTQSSRYLVKRTGEKVFLECVQDMDHENMFWYRQDPGLGLRLIYFSYDVKMKEKGDIPEGYSVSREKKERFSLILESASTNQTSMYLCASSPDRVNQPQHFGDGTRLSIL.

This clonotype has at least ten counts. The chain is built from TRBV6-5 and TRBJ1-2; D gene ambiguous. This CDR3 region has 15 residues. V was shortened by 0 bases and J by 7 bases, with 15 bases between the two germline ends. The V gene's germline CDR1 is MNHEY and CDR2 SVGAGI. The CDR3 DNA reads TGTGCCAGCAGTTACTCGAGCTCTGGGTACTCTGGCTACACCTTC. Translating gives CASSYSSSGYSGYTF.

In its sample, this clonotype was seen many times. J is TRBJ2-3 and V is TRBV6-2 or TRBV6-3, with D tentatively TRBD1 (6 bases). Germline V gene lookup returns CDR1 MNHEY and CDR2 SVGEGT. This CDR3 has 15 amino acids. Trimming took 6 bases from V and 0 from J, leaving 13 bases between them. CDR3 protein: CASSFGQTSTDTQYF. The CDR3, as DNA: TGTGCCAGCAGCTTCGGACAGACGAGCACAGATACGCAGTATTTT.

This clonotype was seen more than once but under ten times. V usage is TRBV14 and J usage is TRBJ2-7; D is perhaps TRBD2 (5 bases). Germline V gene sequence: CDR1 SGHDN, CDR2 FVKESK. The CDR3 totals 12 residues. Trimming removed 5 bases from V and 2 bases from J, with 7 bases in between. CDR3 amino acids: CASSTGTYEQYF. CDR3 in DNA: TGTGCCAGCAGCACGGGGACCTACGAGCAGTACTTC.

The CDR3 DNA is TGTGCCAGCAGTGAAGCGGGGGCGAACACCGGGGAGCTGTTTTTT. This translates into CASSEAGANTGELFF. The rearrangement joins TRBV6-2 or TRBV6-3 to TRBJ2-2; TRBD2 matches at 8 bases. Germline trimming cut 5 bases from V and 0 bases from J; bases unmatched to any gene: 2. The CDR3 is 15 amino acids. The germline V gene has CDR1 MNHEY and CDR2 SVGEGT.

This clonotype was counted between two and nine times. This chain connects TRBV7-9 to TRBJ1-4; 10 bases line up with TRBD1. The V segment lost 7 bases and the J segment 6 bases; nucleotides outside the gene matches: 8. Germline CDR1 SEHNR, CDR2 FQNEAQ (reference sequence). The CDR3 sequence is 15 residues long. The CDR3: CASTAYGTGDEKLFF. CDR3 nucleotides: TGTGCCAGCACCGCTTATGGGACAGGGGATGAAAAACTGTTTTTT.

Only a few counts were recorded for this clonotype. The chain links TRBV27 to TRBJ2-7, with D unresolved. The CDR3 extends over 14 amino acids. The germline V and J ends were trimmed by 3 bases and 6 bases, with 15 bases remaining between them. Looked up from germline, CDR1 is MNHEY and CDR2 is SMNVEV (reference sequence). In DNA form, the CDR3 reads TGTGCCAGCAGTTTTAGGACGGATGCCTCCGAGCAGTACTTC. This encodes CASSFRTDASEQYF.

This clonotype was recorded many times. The chain combines TRBV28 with TRBJ1-1; a possible D gene is TRBD1 (6 bases). CDR3 size: 14 residues. Germline V gives CDR1 MDHEN, CDR2 SYDVKM. V shed 3 bases and J shed 5 bases, with 13 bases lying between them. The CDR3 DNA reads as TGTGCCAGCAGTTTCCGGGGGCGCTTTACTGAAGCTTTCTTT. Translation gives CASSFRGRFTEAFF.